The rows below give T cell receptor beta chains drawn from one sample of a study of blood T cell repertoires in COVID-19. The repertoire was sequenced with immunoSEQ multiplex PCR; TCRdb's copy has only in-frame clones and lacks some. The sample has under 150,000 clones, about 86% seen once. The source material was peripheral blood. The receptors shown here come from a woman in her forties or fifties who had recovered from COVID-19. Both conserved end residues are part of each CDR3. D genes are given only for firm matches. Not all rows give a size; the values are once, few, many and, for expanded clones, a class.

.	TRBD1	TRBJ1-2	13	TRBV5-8	TGTGCCAGCAGCGTGGACAGGGACCATGGCTACACCTTC	CASSVDRDHGYTF
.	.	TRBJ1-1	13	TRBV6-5	TGTGCCAGCAGTTACTCGCGGAGCACTGAAGCTTTCTTT	CASSYSRSTEAFF
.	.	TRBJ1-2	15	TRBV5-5	TGTGCCAGCAGCCCCGGGAGGGGCGACTACTATGGCTACACCTTC	CASSPGRGDYYGYTF
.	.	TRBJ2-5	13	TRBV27	TGTGCCAGCAGTGTATCCAGGGCGGAGACCCAGTACTTC	CASSVSRAETQYF
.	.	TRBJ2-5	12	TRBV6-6	TGTGCCAGCAGCCGTTCGCAAGAGACCCAGTACTTC	CASSRSQETQYF
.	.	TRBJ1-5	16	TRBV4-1	TGCGCCAGCAGCCCTACTAGATGGGGGGTGAATCAGCCCCAGCATTTT	CASSPTRWGVNQPQHF
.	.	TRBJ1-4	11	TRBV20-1	TGCAGTGCTAATACAGGGTCTAAACTGTTTTTT	CSANTGSKLFF
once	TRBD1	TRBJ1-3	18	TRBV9	TGTGCCAGCAGCTCCCAAAAGACAGGGGGCTGGGCTGGAAACACCATATATTTT	CASSSQKTGGWAGNTIYF
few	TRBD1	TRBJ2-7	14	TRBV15	TGTGCCACCAGCAGGGGGACAGGGGACTACGAGCAGTACTTC	CATSRGTGDYEQYF
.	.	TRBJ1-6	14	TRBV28	TGTGCCAGCAGTTTAGTCCAATATAATTCACCCCTCCACTTT	CASSLVQYNSPLHF
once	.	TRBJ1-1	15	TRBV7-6	TGTGCCAGCAGCTCCCAGTCGGGGGGTTACACTGAAGCTTTCTTT	CASSSQSGGYTEAFF
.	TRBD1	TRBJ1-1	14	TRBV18	TGTGCCAGCTCAGGACAGGGTACGAACACTGAAGCTTTCTTT	CASSGQGTNTEAFF
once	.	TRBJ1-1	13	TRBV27	TGTGCCAGCAGCTCATTAAGAGGGACTGAAGCTTTCTTT	CASSSLRGTEAFF
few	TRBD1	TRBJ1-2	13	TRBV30	TGTGCCTGGTCCACAGGGGGCGTCTATGGCTACACCTTC	CAWSTGGVYGYTF
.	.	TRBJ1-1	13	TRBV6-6	TGTGCCAGCAGAGGGACATTGAACACTGAAGCTTTCTTT	CASRGTLNTEAFF
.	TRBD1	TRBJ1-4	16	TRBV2	TGTGCCAGCAGTCGACAGGGGGCGATGGCTAATGAAAAACTGTTTTTT	CASSRQGAMANEKLFF
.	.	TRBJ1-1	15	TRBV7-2	TGTGCCAGCAGGGAGGGTGCCGGCATGAACACTGAAGCTTTCTTT	CASREGAGMNTEAFF
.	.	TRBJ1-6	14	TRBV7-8	TGTGCCAGCAGCCCGCAGGGGCTCAATTCACCCCTCCACTTT	CASSPQGLNSPLHF
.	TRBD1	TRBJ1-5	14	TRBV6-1	TGTGCCAGCAGTTATACAGGGGGCGACCAGCCCCAGCATTTT	CASSYTGGDQPQHF
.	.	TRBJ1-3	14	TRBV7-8	TGTGCCAGCAGCTTATCAGGGGCTGGAAACACCATATATTTT	CASSLSGAGNTIYF
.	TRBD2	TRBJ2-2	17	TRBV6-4	TGTGCCAGCAGCGCCGCTCCGGGACTACTGTTTACCGGGGAGCTGTTTTTT	CASSAAPGLLFTGELFF
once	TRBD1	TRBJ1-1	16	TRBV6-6	TGTGCCAGCACCCCGGGACAGATAACCATGAACACTGAAGCTTTCTTT	CASTPGQITMNTEAFF
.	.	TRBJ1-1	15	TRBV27	TGTGCCAGCAGTTACCGTCGGGGGGCTAGCACTGAAGCTTTCTTT	CASSYRRGASTEAFF